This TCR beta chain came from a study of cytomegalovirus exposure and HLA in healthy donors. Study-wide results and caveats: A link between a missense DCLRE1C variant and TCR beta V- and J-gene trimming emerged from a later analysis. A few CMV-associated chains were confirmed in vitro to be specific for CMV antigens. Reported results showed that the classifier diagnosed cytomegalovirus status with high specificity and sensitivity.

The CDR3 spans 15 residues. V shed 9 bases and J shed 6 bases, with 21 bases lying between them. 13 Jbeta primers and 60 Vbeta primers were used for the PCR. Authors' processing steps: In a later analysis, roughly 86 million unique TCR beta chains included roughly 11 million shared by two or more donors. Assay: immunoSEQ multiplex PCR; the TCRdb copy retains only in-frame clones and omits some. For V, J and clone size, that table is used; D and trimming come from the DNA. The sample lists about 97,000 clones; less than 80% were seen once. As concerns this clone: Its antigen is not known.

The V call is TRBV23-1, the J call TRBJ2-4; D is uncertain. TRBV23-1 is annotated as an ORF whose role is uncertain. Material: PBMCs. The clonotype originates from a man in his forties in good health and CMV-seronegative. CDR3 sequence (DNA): TGCGCCAGAAGAAAGGCCCCTTGGAGTTTAAACATTCAGTACTTC. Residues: CARRKAPWSLNIQYF.